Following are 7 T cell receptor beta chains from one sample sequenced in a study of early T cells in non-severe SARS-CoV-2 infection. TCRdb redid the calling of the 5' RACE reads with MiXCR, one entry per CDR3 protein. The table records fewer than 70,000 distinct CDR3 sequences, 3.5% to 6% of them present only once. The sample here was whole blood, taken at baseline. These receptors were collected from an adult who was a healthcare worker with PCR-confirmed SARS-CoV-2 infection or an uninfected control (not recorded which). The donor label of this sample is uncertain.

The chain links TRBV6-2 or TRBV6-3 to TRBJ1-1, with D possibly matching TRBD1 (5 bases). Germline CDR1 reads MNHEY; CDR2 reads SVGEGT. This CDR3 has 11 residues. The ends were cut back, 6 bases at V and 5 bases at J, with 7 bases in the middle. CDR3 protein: CASSYRTEAFF. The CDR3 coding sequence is TGTGCCAGCAGCTACAGGACTGAAGCTTTCTTT.

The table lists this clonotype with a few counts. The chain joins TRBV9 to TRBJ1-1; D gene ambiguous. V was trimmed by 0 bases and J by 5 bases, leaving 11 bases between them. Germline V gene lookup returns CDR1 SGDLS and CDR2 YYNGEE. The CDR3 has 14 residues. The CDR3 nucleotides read TGTGCCAGCAGCGTAGGGGCCGGATGGACTGAAGCTTTCTTT. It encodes CASSVGAGWTEAFF. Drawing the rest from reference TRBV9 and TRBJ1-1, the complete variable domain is DSGVTQTPKHLITATGQRVTLRCSPRSGDLSVYWYQQSLDQGLQFLIQYYNGEERAKGNILERFSAQQFPDLHSELNLSSLELGDSALYFCASSVGAGWTEAFFGQGTRLTVV.

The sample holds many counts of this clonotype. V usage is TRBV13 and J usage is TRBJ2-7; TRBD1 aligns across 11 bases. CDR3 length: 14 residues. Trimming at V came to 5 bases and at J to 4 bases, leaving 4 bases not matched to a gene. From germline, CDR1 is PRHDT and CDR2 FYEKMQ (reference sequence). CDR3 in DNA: TGTGCCAGCAGCCAGGGACAGGGGGGGTACGAGCAGTACTTC. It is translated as CASSQGQGGYEQYF.

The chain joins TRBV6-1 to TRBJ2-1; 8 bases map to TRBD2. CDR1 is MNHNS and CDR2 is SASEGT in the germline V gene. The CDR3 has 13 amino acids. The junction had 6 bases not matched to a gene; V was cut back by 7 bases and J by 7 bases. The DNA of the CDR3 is TGTGCCAGCATTCGCGGGGGGCGGAATGAGCAGTTCTTC. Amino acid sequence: CASIRGGRNEQFF.

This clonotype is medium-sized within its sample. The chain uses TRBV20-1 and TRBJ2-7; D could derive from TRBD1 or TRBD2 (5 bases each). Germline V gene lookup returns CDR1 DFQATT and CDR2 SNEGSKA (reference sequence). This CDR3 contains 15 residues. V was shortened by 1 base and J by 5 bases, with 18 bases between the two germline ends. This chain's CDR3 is CSARADKEVWNEQYF. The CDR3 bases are TGCAGTGCTAGAGCGGACAAGGAGGTTTGGAACGAGCAGTACTTC.

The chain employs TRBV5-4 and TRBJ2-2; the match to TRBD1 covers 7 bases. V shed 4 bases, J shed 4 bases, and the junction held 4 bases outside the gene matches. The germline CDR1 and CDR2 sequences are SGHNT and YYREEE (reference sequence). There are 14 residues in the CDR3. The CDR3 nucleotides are TGTGCCAGCAGCAGGGACAGTAGCACCGGGGAGCTGTTTTTT. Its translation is CASSRDSSTGELFF.

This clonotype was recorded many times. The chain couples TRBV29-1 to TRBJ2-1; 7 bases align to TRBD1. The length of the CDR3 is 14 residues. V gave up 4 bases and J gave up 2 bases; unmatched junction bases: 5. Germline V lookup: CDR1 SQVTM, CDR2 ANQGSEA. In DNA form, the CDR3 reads TGCAGCGTTGTAAAACAGGGGACCTACAATGAGCAGTTCTTC. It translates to CSVVKQGTYNEQFF.